The entry below gives a single T cell receptor beta chain sequence along with its context. Its target is not known. These data originate in a study of cytomegalovirus exposure and HLA in healthy donors. Study findings and constraints: Among TCR sequences, most were rare, though some public TCRs appeared in many donors. As a later analysis showed, several of the most significant clusters appeared to be linked to common viral pathogens. CMV antigen specificity was confirmed in vitro for three CMV-associated chains. TCR beta V- and J-gene trimming was later associated with a missense DCLRE1C variant.

13 Jbeta primers and 60 Vbeta primers were used for the PCR. TCRdb's copy holds only in-frame clones and misses some; the assay was immunoSEQ multiplex PCR. The data show about 96,000 clones, about 70% seen once. This CDR3 has 12 amino acids. The chain carries TRBV21-1 and TRBJ2-7; whether TRBD2, the table's D call, matches the DNA was not checked. TRBV21-1 is listed as a pseudogene. The TCR was taken from a woman in her seventies in good health and CMV-seropositive. Sequenced sample: PBMCs. The CDR3 coding sequence is TGTGGCCCTGCGGGGTGTACCTACGAGCAGTACTTC. Protein: CGPAGCTYEQYF.